Listed below are T cell receptor beta chains from one sample, sequenced in a study of glioma-infiltrating T cells. MiXCR, applied by TCRdb to the multiplex PCR reads, yields one record per CDR3 protein. Of approximately 100,000 distinct CDR3 sequences in the sample, around 28% were seen once. Sequencing was performed on glioma tissue, nonneoplastic brain tissue, or PBMCs (not recorded which). These receptors all come from a human donor with low-grade glioma or glioblastoma, undergoing nonglioma brain surgery, or in good health (not recorded which). Both conserved end residues are part of each CDR3. The order of the fields is V gene, J gene, CDR3 protein.

v_call: TRBV5-4
j_call: TRBJ1-5
cdr3_aa: CDSSLDMGAGSNQPQHF

v_call: TRBV5-4
j_call: TRBJ1-2
cdr3_aa: CASSLLQGDSGYTF

v_call: TRBV7-9
j_call: TRBJ1-2
cdr3_aa: CASSSGGLYGYTF

v_call: TRBV4-1
j_call: TRBJ1-1
cdr3_aa: CASSQQGTPNTEAFF

v_call: TRBV29-1
j_call: TRBJ2-7
cdr3_aa: CSVRGAGWEYF

v_call: TRBV7-9
j_call: TRBJ1-1
cdr3_aa: CASVTGVVDNTEAFF

v_call: TRBV7-2
j_call: TRBJ2-1
cdr3_aa: CASSPGGSGGYEQFF

v_call: TRBV18
j_call: TRBJ2-2
cdr3_aa: CASSPLEELFF

v_call: TRBV14
j_call: TRBJ1-2
cdr3_aa: CASSQDPEGYGYTF

v_call: TRBV29-1
j_call: TRBJ2-6
cdr3_aa: CSVAGTGDASWGANVLTF

v_call: TRBV7-2
j_call: TRBJ2-7
cdr3_aa: CASSIGDRGPYEQYF

v_call: TRBV7-2
j_call: TRBJ1-5
cdr3_aa: CASSPLAPRTVAYSNQPQHF

v_call: TRBV7-2
j_call: TRBJ2-1
cdr3_aa: CAAGGAYEQFF

v_call: TRBV7-9
j_call: TRBJ2-7
cdr3_aa: CASSLNHEQYF

v_call: TRBV6-2/TRBV6-3
j_call: TRBJ2-5
cdr3_aa: CASSYQGLRLGETKYF

v_call: TRBV7-2
j_call: TRBJ2-1
cdr3_aa: CASSLIMGQGSNEQFF

v_call: TRBV25-1
j_call: TRBJ2-3
cdr3_aa: CASRTSGWVDTQYF

v_call: TRBV2
j_call: TRBJ1-3
cdr3_aa: CASSTRGNTIYF

v_call: TRBV28
j_call: TRBJ2-7
cdr3_aa: CASSPLGTGRPYEQYF

v_call: TRBV7-6
j_call: TRBJ1-6
cdr3_aa: CASSAEGDYNSPLHF

v_call: TRBV7-8
j_call: TRBJ2-3
cdr3_aa: CASSLARTDTQYF

v_call: TRBV6-2/TRBV6-3
j_call: TRBJ2-7
cdr3_aa: CASGPGGGGDEQYF